This is a list of T cell receptor beta chains from one sample in a study of blood T cell repertoires in COVID-19. Clones were read by immunoSEQ multiplex PCR, and TCRdb kept only the in-frame ones, dropping some. This table has around 130,000 clones, about nine tenths appearing once. Material: peripheral blood. The receptors shown here come from a human donor with COVID-19, enrolled during active disease. The donor label of this sample is uncertain. The CDR3 runs from the conserved cysteine through the conserved F or W. Fields, in order: J gene, clone size, V gene, D gene, CDR3 DNA, CDR3 protein. The D gene is left open where the match is weak. Clone size, where shown, is once, few, many, or a class for clones that have expanded.

j_call: TRBJ2-2; clone_size: NA; v_call: TRBV6-1; d_call: TRBD2; cdr3_nt: TGTGCCAGCAGTGAACTAGCGGACACCGGGGAGCTGTTTTTT; cdr3_aa: CASSELADTGELFF
j_call: TRBJ2-7; clone_size: NA; v_call: TRBV12-3/TRBV12-4; d_call: NA; cdr3_nt: TGTGCCAGCAGTTTCGCGGACTTGTACGAGCAGTACTTC; cdr3_aa: CASSFADLYEQYF
j_call: TRBJ2-3; clone_size: NA; v_call: TRBV3-1/TRBV3-2; d_call: TRBD2; cdr3_nt: TGTGCCAGCAGCCCTCAGGGAGCGGGGGGTTTGGATACGCAGTATTTT; cdr3_aa: CASSPQGAGGLDTQYF
j_call: TRBJ2-5; clone_size: few; v_call: TRBV5-4; d_call: NA; cdr3_nt: TGTGCCAGCAGCTTGGTTAATTCTAAAGAGACCCAGTACTTC; cdr3_aa: CASSLVNSKETQYF
j_call: TRBJ1-6; clone_size: once; v_call: TRBV5-1; d_call: NA; cdr3_nt: TGCGCCAGCAGCTTTACCTTCAGCGATAATTCACCCCTCCACTTT; cdr3_aa: CASSFTFSDNSPLHF
j_call: TRBJ2-2; clone_size: NA; v_call: TRBV6-5; d_call: NA; cdr3_nt: TGTGCCAGCAGGAGGGACTTTAACACCGGGGAGCTGTTTTTT; cdr3_aa: CASRRDFNTGELFF
j_call: TRBJ1-2; clone_size: once; v_call: TRBV4-2; d_call: TRBD1; cdr3_nt: TGTGCCAGCAGCCAAGCCCGGGACAGCTATGGCTACACCTTC; cdr3_aa: CASSQARDSYGYTF
j_call: TRBJ1-2; clone_size: NA; v_call: TRBV19; d_call: NA; cdr3_nt: TGTGCCAGTAGCAGACCCCTCCGGGACACCATCCTCTATGGCTACACCTTC; cdr3_aa: CASSRPLRDTILYGYTF
j_call: TRBJ1-2; clone_size: NA; v_call: TRBV9; d_call: NA; cdr3_nt: TGTGCCAGCAGCGTAGACGGGTCGAGTGGCTACACCTTC; cdr3_aa: CASSVDGSSGYTF
j_call: TRBJ2-2; clone_size: once; v_call: TRBV18; d_call: TRBD1; cdr3_nt: TGTGCCAGCTCACCTTCAGGGGGATTCACCGGGGAGCTGTTTTTT; cdr3_aa: CASSPSGGFTGELFF